The T cell receptor (beta chain) described here comes from a study of blood T cell repertoires in COVID-19. Study-level information: Samples representing acute and convalescent COVID-19 were sourced from the United States, Italy and Spain. In each case, the material was cDNA or gDNA derived from T cells, B-cell-depleted T cells, or PBMCs.

In the original processing: Reference gene primer amplification yielded estimated nucleated cell counts. TCRdb's table, derived via immunoSEQ multiplex PCR, lists solely in-frame clones and lacks some. The D gene and trimming were derived from the DNA, and the V and J assignments and clone size from that table. The sample consists of about 270,000 clones, 70% to 90% of them appearing once. Germline V gene sequence: CDR1 ENHRY, CDR2 SYGVKD. Trimming pared 6 bases from V and 2 bases from J, leaving 10 bases between. CDR3 size: 13 residues. This receptor was obtained from a woman aged 45-65 years with acute or convalescent COVID-19. What was sequenced was peripheral blood. The V call is TRBV10-3, the J call TRBJ1-2; no firm D call. The CDR3 nucleotides are TGTGCCATCAGGGCCGGGTTAAACTATGGCTACACCTTC. Its protein product is CAIRAGLNYGYTF.